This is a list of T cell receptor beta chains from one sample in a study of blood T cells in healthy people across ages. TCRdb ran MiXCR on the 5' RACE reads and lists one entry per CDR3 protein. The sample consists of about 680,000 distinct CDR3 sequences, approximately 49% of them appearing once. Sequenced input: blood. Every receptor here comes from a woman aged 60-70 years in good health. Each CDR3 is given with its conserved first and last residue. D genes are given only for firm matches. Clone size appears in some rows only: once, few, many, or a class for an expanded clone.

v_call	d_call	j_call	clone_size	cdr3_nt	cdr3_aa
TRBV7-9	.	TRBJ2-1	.	TGTGCCAGCAGCTTAGGGTCGGGGCGCCTGAATGAGCAGTTCTTC	CASSLGSGRLNEQFF
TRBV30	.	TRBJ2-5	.	TGTGCCTGGAGTGGCGGGAAGCAAGAGACCCAGTACTTC	CAWSGGKQETQYF
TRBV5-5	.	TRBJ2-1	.	TGTGCCAGCAGCTTAAGACAGAATGAGCAGTTCTTC	CASSLRQNEQFF
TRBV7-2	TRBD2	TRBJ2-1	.	TGTGCCAGCAGCTACGGACTAGCTAGGAATGAGCAGTTCTTC	CASSYGLARNEQFF
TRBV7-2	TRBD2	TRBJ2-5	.	TGTGCCAGCAGCCGGAGACTAGGTAGCGGGACCCAAGAGACCCAGTACTTC	CASSRRLGSGTQETQYF
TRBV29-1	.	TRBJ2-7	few	TGCAGCGCCCGGAGCGGGCTGGGGTACGAGCAGTACTTC	CSARSGLGYEQYF
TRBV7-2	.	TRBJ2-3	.	TGTGCCAGCAGCTTAATAGGTTACGGGAAGGATACGCAGTATTTT	CASSLIGYGKDTQYF
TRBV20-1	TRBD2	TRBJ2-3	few	TGCAGTGCTAGAGACCCCCTAGCGGGAGGGCGAGATACGCAGTATTTT	CSARDPLAGGRDTQYF
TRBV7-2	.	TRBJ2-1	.	TGTGCCAGCAGCTTAGAATGGCGGACGCGTAACAGAGACTCCTACAATGAGCAGTTCTTC	CASSLEWRTRNRDSYNEQFF
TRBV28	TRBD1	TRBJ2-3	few	TGTGCCAGCAGTACCGTTCGAGGACAGGGGTCGAATACGCAGTATTTT	CASSTVRGQGSNTQYF
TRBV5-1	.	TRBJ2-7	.	TGCGCCAGCAGCTTAGGGACTGCGAACAATGAGCAGTACTTC	CASSLGTANNEQYF
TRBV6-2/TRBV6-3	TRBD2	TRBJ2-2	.	TGTGCCAGCAGTCCGGGACTAGCGGGCGCACCGAACACCGGGGAGCTGTTTTTT	CASSPGLAGAPNTGELFF
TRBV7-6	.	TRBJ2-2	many	TGTGCCAGCAGCTTAGATGGGGCCGGGGAGCTGTTTTTT	CASSLDGAGELFF
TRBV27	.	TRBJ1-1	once	TGTGCCAGTAGTTCCCCCGGAGGTGAAGCTTTCTTT	CASSSPGGEAFF
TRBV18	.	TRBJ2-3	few	TGTGCCAGCTCACCACTGGGGGTTGCGGCAGATACGCAGTATTTT	CASSPLGVAADTQYF
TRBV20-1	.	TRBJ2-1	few	TGCAGTGCTAGTAAGACCAGCGCAAGGAATGAGCAGTTCTTC	CSASKTSARNEQFF
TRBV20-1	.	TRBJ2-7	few	TGCAGTGCTAGGTCCTGGAGCTCCTACGAGCAGTACTTC	CSARSWSSYEQYF
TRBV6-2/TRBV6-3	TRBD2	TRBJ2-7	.	TGTGCCAGCAGGCGTAGCGGGATCCACGAGCAGTACTTC	CASRRSGIHEQYF
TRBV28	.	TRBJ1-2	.	TGTGCCAGCACTGTTAGGGGTCGCAGCCTCCCAAGGCATGGCTACACCTTC	CASTVRGRSLPRHGYTF
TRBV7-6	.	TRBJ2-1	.	TGTGCCAGCAGCTTAGGGGGAGAACAGCAGTTCTTC	CASSLGGEQQFF
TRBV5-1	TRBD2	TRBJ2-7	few	TGCGCCAGCAGGGAGGGACTAGCGGACTCCTACGAGCAGTACTTC	CASREGLADSYEQYF
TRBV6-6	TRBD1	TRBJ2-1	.	TGTGCCAGCAGGTCACAGGGGGCCGCATACAATGAGCAGTTCTTC	CASRSQGAAYNEQFF
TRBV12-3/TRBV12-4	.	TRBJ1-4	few	TGTGCCAGCAGTAATAGTAATGAAAAACTGTTTTTT	CASSNSNEKLFF
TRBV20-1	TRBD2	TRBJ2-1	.	TGCAGTGCTAGATACACTAGCGGGAGCGGTAATGAGCAGTTCTTC	CSARYTSGSGNEQFF
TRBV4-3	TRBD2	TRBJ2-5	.	TGCGCCAGCAGCCAAGATGTCGGGGGGGAGACCCAGTACTTC	CASSQDVGGETQYF
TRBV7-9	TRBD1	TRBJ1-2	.	TGTGCCAGCAGCACTTGGACAGGGGCGGACTATGGCTACACCTTC	CASSTWTGADYGYTF